This T cell receptor (beta chain) was recovered during a study of shared clonotypes between healthy human individuals. Libraries were prepared by immunoSEQ multiplex PCR; TCRdb keeps only in-frame clonotypes and omits some of them. Altogether roughly 2.5 million clones are present, more than 90% being singletons, with the ten largest covering around 0.14%. From germline, CDR1 is GTSNPN and CDR2 SVGIG (reference sequence). The CDR3 is made up of 15 amino acids. The V segment lost 2 bases and the J segment 2 bases; nucleotides outside the gene matches: 5. The clonotype originates from a man aged 18-30 years in good health. The chain recombines TRBV30 with TRBJ2-5, with TRBD1 matching 10 bases. Specimen: naive CD4+ T cells sorted from blood. This sample's subset: CD45RA+ positively selected. The CDR3 sequence is CAWSPGQGGQETQYF. CDR3 nucleotides: TGTGCCTGGAGTCCCGGACAGGGGGGACAAGAGACCCAGTACTTC.